These T cell receptor beta chains were read from a single sample in a study of shared clonotypes between healthy human individuals. Clones were read by immunoSEQ multiplex PCR, and TCRdb kept only the in-frame ones, dropping some. The repertoire holds 190,000 or so clones, 66% seen once, with about 9.4% in the top ten. Sequencing was carried out using memory CD4+ T cells sorted from blood. These receptors all stem from a man aged 30 to 39 in good health. The CDR3 runs from the conserved cysteine through the conserved F or W. Part of the rows lack a size; the others show once, few, many or a class for expanded clones.

clone_size: few; j_call: TRBJ2-5; v_call: TRBV7-6; cdr3_aa: CASSLTGFVGTQYF
clone_size: few; j_call: TRBJ1-5; v_call: TRBV7-6; cdr3_aa: CASSPTVGQPQHF
clone_size: .; j_call: TRBJ2-2; v_call: TRBV28; cdr3_aa: CASRPLKGSGSINTGELFF
clone_size: medium-sized; j_call: TRBJ2-1; v_call: TRBV7-3; cdr3_aa: CASSLRETGFGPYNEQFF
clone_size: once; j_call: TRBJ2-5; v_call: TRBV5-1; cdr3_aa: CASSPGTAQETQYF
clone_size: .; j_call: TRBJ1-5; v_call: TRBV7-2; cdr3_aa: CASSLASGQPQHF
clone_size: .; j_call: TRBJ1-5; v_call: TRBV30; cdr3_aa: CAWSTGFQPQHF
clone_size: many; j_call: TRBJ2-7; v_call: TRBV21-1; cdr3_aa: CAAAGGASYEQYF
clone_size: once; j_call: TRBJ1-5; v_call: TRBV7-9; cdr3_aa: CASSRDGDQPQHF
clone_size: .; j_call: TRBJ2-3; v_call: TRBV5-8; cdr3_aa: CASSHSGRTDTQYF
clone_size: .; j_call: TRBJ2-3; v_call: TRBV29-1; cdr3_aa: CSVRIAGVDTDTQYF
clone_size: .; j_call: TRBJ1-5; v_call: TRBV5-1; cdr3_aa: CASSLGQGVYQPQHF
clone_size: few; j_call: TRBJ2-7; v_call: TRBV11-2; cdr3_aa: CASRFDRFSNRGYEQYF
clone_size: .; j_call: TRBJ1-4; v_call: TRBV7-6; cdr3_aa: CASSLNSEKLFF
clone_size: .; j_call: TRBJ2-5; v_call: TRBV15; cdr3_aa: CATSSRERDIMIGGQYF
clone_size: .; j_call: TRBJ1-1; v_call: TRBV12-5; cdr3_aa: CASGLRAERGEAFF
clone_size: .; j_call: TRBJ2-7; v_call: TRBV10-1; cdr3_aa: CASSDLGQAPYEQYF
clone_size: .; j_call: TRBJ1-3; v_call: TRBV5-1; cdr3_aa: CASSSEFSGNTIYF
clone_size: .; j_call: TRBJ1-2; v_call: TRBV7-2; cdr3_aa: CASSSQRTGGNGYTF
clone_size: many; j_call: TRBJ1-2; v_call: TRBV7-9; cdr3_aa: CASSLVGSPYGYTF
clone_size: .; j_call: TRBJ2-1; v_call: TRBV18; cdr3_aa: CASSGTGTYNEQFF
clone_size: .; j_call: TRBJ1-1; v_call: TRBV11-2; cdr3_aa: CASSLERGTEAFF
clone_size: once; j_call: TRBJ2-3; v_call: TRBV5-1; cdr3_aa: CASSLDPSPLSPDTQYF
clone_size: .; j_call: TRBJ2-2; v_call: TRBV7-6; cdr3_aa: CASSLVLPGELFF
clone_size: .; j_call: TRBJ2-7; v_call: TRBV29-1; cdr3_aa: CSASPGGLDYEQYF
clone_size: few; j_call: TRBJ1-2; v_call: TRBV5-1; cdr3_aa: CASSRNLGGGTGLYGYTF
clone_size: few; j_call: TRBJ1-5; v_call: TRBV30; cdr3_aa: CAWSSGGHSNQPQHF